This is a list of T cell receptor beta chains from one sample in a study of T cell changes during pregnancy in multiple sclerosis. Repertoires were generated with immunoSEQ multiplex PCR, while TCRdb's copy carries only in-frame clones and drops some. The sample lists 90,000 to 120,000 clones; around 93% were seen once. The sequencing here drew on peripheral blood, taken before pregnancy. The receptors here all came from a female donor with multiple sclerosis, enrolled in a pregnancy study. Both conserved end residues are part of each CDR3. A D gene is named only where the DNA matches it firmly. Clone size appears in some rows only: once, few, many, or a class for an expanded clone.

CDR3 length,D gene,J gene,V gene,clone size,CDR3 protein,CDR3 DNA
14,-,TRBJ1-5,TRBV2,-,CASSEGRGNQPQHF,TGTGCCAGCAGTGAAGGCAGGGGAAATCAGCCCCAGCATTTT
16,-,TRBJ1-2,TRBV28,-,CASSTPRKGLALIYTF,TGTGCCAGCAGTACCCCCCGGAAGGGATTAGCGCTCATCTACACCTTC
15,TRBD1,TRBJ1-5,TRBV4-1,-,CASSPIPGQGQPQHF,TGCGCCAGCAGCCCAATCCCGGGACAGGGGCAGCCCCAGCATTTT
15,-,TRBJ1-3,TRBV6-1,-,CASSTQLTVGNTIYF,TGTGCCAGCAGTACCCAACTTACAGTTGGAAACACCATATATTTT
13,-,TRBJ1-2,TRBV6-6,-,CASSPDRGYGYTF,TGTGCCAGCAGTCCGGACAGAGGCTATGGCTACACCTTC
16,-,TRBJ2-1,TRBV6-5,-,CASSSLAKIPYNEQFF,TGTGCCAGCAGTTCCCTAGCGAAGATTCCCTACAATGAGCAGTTCTTC
15,TRBD1,TRBJ1-3,TRBV6-1,-,CASSEGTGYPYTIYF,TGTGCCAGCAGTGAGGGGACAGGATACCCGTACACCATATATTTT
13,-,TRBJ2-7,TRBV10-3,few,CAISTRDSYEQYF,TGTGCCATCAGTACCAGGGACTCCTACGAGCAGTACTTC
14,TRBD1,TRBJ1-2,TRBV4-1,-,CASSQGRTGDGYTF,TGCGCCAGCAGCCAAGGACGGACAGGGGATGGCTACACCTTC
15,-,TRBJ2-5,TRBV5-1,once,CASYIGRGGGETQYF,TGCGCCAGCTACATCGGAAGGGGAGGTGGGGAGACCCAGTACTTC
15,TRBD2,TRBJ2-3,TRBV7-2,-,CASSLLAGGPDTQYF,TGTGCCAGCAGCTTACTAGCGGGAGGGCCAGATACGCAGTATTTT
15,TRBD1,TRBJ1-2,TRBV18,once,CASSLRTGGPYGYTF,TGTGCCAGCTCACTCCGGACAGGGGGCCCCTATGGCTACACCTTC
12,-,TRBJ1-1,TRBV6-1,-,CASRYMNTEAFF,TGTGCCAGCAGGTATATGAACACTGAAGCTTTCTTT
14,TRBD2,TRBJ2-2,TRBV2,once,CASRRTSGTGELFF,TGTGCCAGCAGGCGGACTAGCGGCACCGGGGAGCTGTTTTTT
14,-,TRBJ1-1,TRBV7-2,-,CASSPPTGLGDAFF,TGTGCCAGCAGCCCTCCCACAGGGTTAGGTGATGCTTTCTTT
19,-,TRBJ1-3,TRBV2,-,CASSIGVWELALSGNTIYF,TGTGCCAGCAGTATAGGGGTATGGGAATTGGCTCTCTCTGGAAACACCATATATTTT
12,-,TRBJ1-1,TRBV27,-,CASSRSGRGTFF,TGTGCCAGCAGCAGATCAGGCAGGGGAACTTTCTTT
16,TRBD1,TRBJ1-2,TRBV7-2,-,CASSFFNRGSEYGYTF,TGTGCCAGCAGCTTTTTCAACAGGGGGTCAGAATATGGCTACACCTTC
17,-,TRBJ2-1,TRBV5-1,-,CASRTDSPSSSYNEQFF,TGCGCCAGCAGGACAGATAGCCCGTCTAGCTCCTACAATGAGCAGTTCTTC
13,-,TRBJ1-2,TRBV4-1,-,CASSQGGGVWVTF,TGCGCCAGCAGCCAAGGGGGAGGAGTATGGGTCACCTTC
14,TRBD1,TRBJ1-2,TRBV7-3,-,CASSPGQGAGGYTF,TGTGCCAGCAGCCCCGGACAGGGGGCGGGCGGCTACACCTTC
13,TRBD1,TRBJ1-1,TRBV18,-,CASSPTGVTEAFF,TGTGCCAGCTCACCCACAGGGGTCACTGAAGCTTTCTTT
14,-,TRBJ2-7,TRBV30,-,CAWSMSSVSYEQYF,TGTGCCTGGAGTATGTCTAGCGTTTCCTACGAGCAGTACTTC
16,TRBD2,TRBJ2-7,TRBV27,-,CASSLGRSGRHYEQYF,TGTGCCAGCAGTCTGGGTAGGAGCGGGAGACACTACGAGCAGTACTTC
15,-,TRBJ1-4,TRBV6-1,-,CASSEREGEYEKLFF,TGTGCCAGCAGTGAACGGGAAGGAGAATATGAAAAACTGTTTTTT
15,-,TRBJ1-1,TRBV7-6,-,CASSAGGGRYTEAFF,TGTGCCAGCAGCGCCGGGGGGGGGCGATACACTGAAGCTTTCTTT
16,TRBD2,TRBJ2-7,TRBV6-1,-,CASSGLAGGIPYEQYF,TGTGCCAGCAGTGGACTAGCGGGAGGAATTCCCTACGAGCAGTACTTC
16,-,TRBJ2-1,TRBV6-6,-,CASTSRQGGWADEQFF,TGTGCCAGCACATCCAGACAGGGAGGCTGGGCGGATGAGCAGTTCTTC
16,TRBD1,TRBJ2-2,TRBV27,-,CASSWSRGLGAGELFF,TGTGCCAGCAGTTGGAGCAGGGGGCTAGGCGCCGGGGAGCTGTTTTTT
15,TRBD2,TRBJ2-7,TRBV23-1,-,CASTRITSGIYEQYF,TGCGCCAGCACTCGAATTACTAGCGGGATCTACGAGCAGTACTTC
15,-,TRBJ2-3,TRBV5-1,-,CASSFYPEARDTQYF,TGCGCCAGCAGCTTCTATCCGGAAGCGAGAGATACGCAGTATTTT
15,TRBD1,TRBJ1-1,TRBV27,once,CASSLIGGRYTEAFF,TGTGCCAGCAGTTTGATAGGGGGCAGGTACACTGAAGCTTTCTTT
16,TRBD2,TRBJ2-7,TRBV28,-,CASSFSFGREAYEQYF,TGTGCCAGCAGTTTCTCATTCGGACGGGAGGCCTACGAGCAGTACTTC
16,TRBD1,TRBJ2-2,TRBV27,-,CASSLLSRGPTGELFF,TGTGCCAGCAGTTTATTGTCCAGGGGGCCCACCGGGGAGCTGTTTTTT
14,-,TRBJ1-4,TRBV5-1,once,CASSLDREGEKLFF,TGCGCCAGCAGCTTGGACAGGGAGGGTGAAAAACTGTTTTTT
13,TRBD1,TRBJ1-2,TRBV6-6,-,CASREDRVNGYTF,TGTGCCAGCAGAGAGGACAGGGTTAATGGCTACACCTTC
17,TRBD2,TRBJ2-5,TRBV27,-,CASSHLIAGGVGETQYF,TGTGCCAGCAGCCATCTGATAGCGGGAGGAGTTGGAGAGACCCAGTACTTC
16,-,TRBJ1-3,TRBV10-3,-,CAISPRESYSGNTIYF,TGTGCCATCAGTCCCCGGGAGTCTTACTCTGGAAACACCATATATTTT
14,TRBD2,TRBJ2-1,TRBV30,-,CAWSVASGRSQRFF,TGTGCCTGGAGTGTGGCTAGCGGGAGGTCCCAGCGGTTCTTC
14,TRBD1,TRBJ1-1,TRBV2,-,CASRDRDLNTEAFF,TGTGCCAGCAGGGACAGGGATTTGAACACTGAAGCTTTCTTT
13,TRBD1,TRBJ2-1,TRBV18,-,CASSRTGVNEQFF,TGTGCCAGCTCCCGGACAGGAGTCAATGAGCAGTTCTTC
17,-,TRBJ1-1,TRBV5-4,-,CASSTPGAGPLNTEAFF,TGTGCCAGCAGCACCCCTGGGGCCGGACCCTTGAACACTGAAGCTTTCTTT
12,-,TRBJ1-4,TRBV6-6,-,CASGAGGEKLFF,TGTGCCAGCGGGGCAGGTGGTGAAAAACTGTTTTTT
14,-,TRBJ1-1,TRBV4-3,once,CASSHFAENTEAFF,TGCGCCAGCAGCCATTTTGCAGAGAACACTGAAGCTTTCTTT
13,-,TRBJ2-3,TRBV27,-,CASSSLFADTQYF,TGTGCCAGCAGTTCTTTATTTGCAGATACGCAGTATTTT
16,TRBD1,TRBJ2-1,TRBV25-1,-,CASSEDRGRIYNEQFF,TGTGCCAGCAGTGAGGACAGGGGACGGATCTACAATGAGCAGTTCTTC
17,TRBD2,TRBJ2-1,TRBV7-3,-,CASSLTRGGRILNEQFF,TGTGCCAGCAGCTTAACCCGGGGCGGGAGGATTCTCAATGAGCAGTTCTTC
16,-,TRBJ2-7,TRBV5-1,once,CASALSGPHDSYEQYF,TGCGCCAGCGCACTCAGCGGCCCTCACGACTCCTACGAGCAGTACTTC
15,TRBD1,TRBJ1-5,TRBV19,-,CASSLQGAVNQPQHF,TGTGCCAGTAGTCTACAGGGGGCGGTCAATCAGCCCCAGCATTTT
14,-,TRBJ2-1,TRBV2,-,CASSDQGSGNEQFF,TGTGCCAGCAGTGACCAGGGGTCCGGCAATGAGCAGTTCTTC
17,-,TRBJ2-2,TRBV2,-,CASSDLRLAANTGELFF,TGTGCCAGCAGTGATCTTCGGCTAGCAGCGAACACCGGGGAGCTGTTTTTT
13,-,TRBJ2-1,TRBV5-1,few,CASSLVSDNEQFF,TGCGCCAGCAGCCTGGTGTCCGACAATGAGCAGTTCTTC